This is a list of T cell receptor beta chains from one sample in a study of persistence of HIV-infected CD4 T cells. Their cognate antigens are unknown. The method was immunoSEQ multiplex PCR; TCRdb's version includes in-frame clones alone and lacks a portion of them. The table records around 9,900 clones, approximately 77% of them present only once. The specimen comprised CD4+ T cells sorted from PBMCs after roughly 18-hour stimulation, sampled from a patient who received antiretroviral therapy. The source of these receptors is an adult woman with HIV who was CMV-seropositive. CDR3s include the opening cysteine and the closing phenylalanine or tryptophan. The order of the fields is clone size, V gene, D gene, J gene, CDR3 protein, CDR3 DNA. D genes are given only for firm matches. Expanded clones are given a class, and other clones once, few, many or no size at all.

clone size: NA; V gene: TRBV6-5; D gene: NA; J gene: TRBJ2-7; CDR3 protein: CASGARSDEQYF; CDR3 DNA: TGTGCCAGCGGGGCTCGATCCGACGAGCAGTACTTC
clone size: NA; V gene: TRBV18; D gene: NA; J gene: TRBJ2-2; CDR3 protein: CASSPGAGVTSTGELFF; CDR3 DNA: TGTGCCAGCTCACCAGGGGCAGGGGTTACGAGCACCGGGGAGCTGTTTTTT
clone size: NA; V gene: TRBV5-1; D gene: NA; J gene: TRBJ2-7; CDR3 protein: CASSLEGSLNYEQYF; CDR3 DNA: TGCGCCAGCAGCTTGGAAGGCAGCCTAAACTACGAGCAGTACTTC
clone size: once; V gene: TRBV12-3/TRBV12-4; D gene: NA; J gene: TRBJ1-6; CDR3 protein: CASRAGEVLHF; CDR3 DNA: TGTGCCAGCAGGGCAGGGGAGGTCCTCCACTTT
clone size: NA; V gene: TRBV5-1; D gene: NA; J gene: TRBJ1-6; CDR3 protein: CASSLRQMNNSPLHF; CDR3 DNA: TGCGCCAGCAGCTTGAGGCAGATGAATAATTCACCCCTCCACTTT
clone size: NA; V gene: TRBV2; D gene: NA; J gene: TRBJ1-2; CDR3 protein: CASPDRPGLGYTF; CDR3 DNA: TGTGCCAGCCCCGACAGGCCCGGCCTCGGCTACACCTTC
clone size: NA; V gene: TRBV4-1; D gene: TRBD1; J gene: TRBJ2-2; CDR3 protein: CASSQTDRGNTGELFF; CDR3 DNA: TGCGCCAGCAGCCAAACGGACAGGGGAAACACCGGGGAGCTGTTTTTT
clone size: NA; V gene: TRBV9; D gene: NA; J gene: TRBJ1-4; CDR3 protein: CASSSGRVNEKLFF; CDR3 DNA: TGTGCCAGCAGCTCGGGACGGGTTAATGAAAAACTGTTTTTT
clone size: NA; V gene: TRBV20-1; D gene: NA; J gene: TRBJ2-3; CDR3 protein: CSASGRVADTDTQYF; CDR3 DNA: TGCAGTGCTAGTGGTCGGGTGGCGGATACAGATACGCAGTATTTT
clone size: NA; V gene: TRBV2; D gene: TRBD1; J gene: TRBJ1-2; CDR3 protein: CASRGTGFFYGYTF; CDR3 DNA: TGTGCCAGCAGAGGGACAGGCTTCTTCTATGGCTACACCTTC
clone size: NA; V gene: TRBV6-5; D gene: NA; J gene: TRBJ1-5; CDR3 protein: CASRAQHSNQPQHF; CDR3 DNA: TGTGCCAGCAGGGCACAACACAGCAATCAGCCCCAGCATTTT
clone size: NA; V gene: TRBV6-5; D gene: NA; J gene: TRBJ2-5; CDR3 protein: CASSYSPSQETQYF; CDR3 DNA: TGTGCCAGCAGTTACTCACCCAGCCAAGAGACCCAGTACTTC
clone size: NA; V gene: TRBV9; D gene: NA; J gene: TRBJ1-6; CDR3 protein: CASSPTSGREGSPLHF; CDR3 DNA: TGTGCCAGCAGCCCCACGTCAGGTAGAGAGGGATCACCCCTCCACTTT
clone size: NA; V gene: TRBV7-9; D gene: NA; J gene: TRBJ2-6; CDR3 protein: CASSLGHSGANVLTF; CDR3 DNA: TGTGCCAGCAGCTTGGGGCACTCTGGGGCCAACGTCCTGACTTTC
clone size: once; V gene: TRBV7-3; D gene: NA; J gene: TRBJ2-7; CDR3 protein: CASSSGTASYEQYF; CDR3 DNA: TGTGCCAGCAGCTCCGGGACGGCCTCCTACGAGCAGTACTTC
clone size: NA; V gene: TRBV6-2/TRBV6-3; D gene: TRBD2; J gene: TRBJ2-2; CDR3 protein: CASSRSSGGNTGELFF; CDR3 DNA: TGTGCCAGCAGTCGGTCTAGCGGGGGAAACACCGGGGAGCTGTTTTTT
clone size: few; V gene: TRBV6-2/TRBV6-3; D gene: NA; J gene: TRBJ1-1; CDR3 protein: CASSYSTGAMNTEAFF; CDR3 DNA: TGTGCCAGCAGTTACTCGACAGGAGCCATGAACACTGAAGCTTTCTTT
clone size: NA; V gene: TRBV5-4; D gene: NA; J gene: TRBJ2-1; CDR3 protein: CASSLGLGAYNEQFF; CDR3 DNA: TGTGCCAGCAGCTTGGGACTAGGAGCCTACAATGAGCAGTTCTTC
clone size: few; V gene: TRBV24-1; D gene: TRBD1; J gene: TRBJ1-2; CDR3 protein: CATSAARTGAGPFF; CDR3 DNA: TGTGCCACCAGTGCCGCGCGGACAGGGGCTGGCCCCTTCTTC
clone size: NA; V gene: TRBV19; D gene: TRBD1; J gene: TRBJ1-1; CDR3 protein: CASSRLNNRGPPEAFF; CDR3 DNA: TGTGCCAGTAGTAGACTAAACAACAGGGGCCCCCCTGAAGCTTTCTTT
clone size: large; V gene: TRBV4-1; D gene: NA; J gene: TRBJ1-2; CDR3 protein: CASSQDGYYGYTF; CDR3 DNA: TGCGCCAGCAGCCAAGACGGGTACTATGGCTACACCTTC
clone size: NA; V gene: TRBV2; D gene: NA; J gene: TRBJ1-5; CDR3 protein: CASSGIFGNQPQHF; CDR3 DNA: TGTGCCAGCAGTGGGATCTTCGGCAATCAGCCCCAGCATTTT
clone size: NA; V gene: TRBV19; D gene: NA; J gene: TRBJ1-3; CDR3 protein: CASSPGQYSGNTIYF; CDR3 DNA: TGTGCCAGTAGTCCCGGACAGTACTCTGGAAACACCATATATTTT
clone size: NA; V gene: TRBV7-2; D gene: NA; J gene: TRBJ1-5; CDR3 protein: CASSLMPVGGAMSNQPQHF; CDR3 DNA: TGTGCCAGCAGCTTAATGCCGGTAGGTGGCGCGATGAGCAATCAGCCCCAGCATTTT
clone size: NA; V gene: TRBV9; D gene: NA; J gene: TRBJ1-4; CDR3 protein: CASSVDHTTNEKLFF; CDR3 DNA: TGTGCCAGCAGCGTAGATCATACAACTAATGAAAAACTGTTTTTT
clone size: NA; V gene: TRBV9; D gene: NA; J gene: TRBJ2-3; CDR3 protein: CASSVVPQHTDTQYF; CDR3 DNA: TGTGCCAGCAGCGTAGTCCCACAACACACAGATACGCAGTATTTT
clone size: NA; V gene: TRBV27; D gene: NA; J gene: TRBJ2-7; CDR3 protein: CASSLLVGAEQYF; CDR3 DNA: TGTGCCAGCAGTTTATTGGTAGGGGCCGAGCAGTACTTC
clone size: NA; V gene: TRBV2; D gene: NA; J gene: TRBJ2-7; CDR3 protein: CASSPLSSGLGEQYF; CDR3 DNA: TGTGCCAGCAGCCCCCTTTCCTCCGGTCTAGGCGAGCAGTACTTC
clone size: NA; V gene: TRBV7-3; D gene: TRBD1; J gene: TRBJ2-3; CDR3 protein: CASSLSGTGGTDTQYF; CDR3 DNA: TGTGCCAGCAGCCTATCCGGGACAGGGGGTACAGATACGCAGTATTTT
clone size: NA; V gene: TRBV6-1; D gene: NA; J gene: TRBJ1-4; CDR3 protein: CASSEIFAVGSEKLFF; CDR3 DNA: TGTGCCAGCAGTGAAATCTTCGCCGTGGGAAGTGAAAAACTGTTTTTT
clone size: NA; V gene: TRBV27; D gene: NA; J gene: TRBJ1-1; CDR3 protein: CVSRNRVNTEAFF; CDR3 DNA: TGTGTCAGCAGGAACAGAGTCAACACTGAAGCTTTCTTT
clone size: NA; V gene: TRBV2; D gene: TRBD2; J gene: TRBJ2-1; CDR3 protein: CASSPLTGTRLFNEQFF; CDR3 DNA: TGTGCCAGCAGTCCATTGACCGGGACTAGGCTCTTCAATGAGCAGTTCTTC
clone size: NA; V gene: TRBV7-2; D gene: TRBD1; J gene: TRBJ2-1; CDR3 protein: CASSQRQGYVDPYNEQFF; CDR3 DNA: TGTGCCAGCAGCCAAAGACAGGGATATGTGGACCCGTACAATGAGCAGTTCTTC
clone size: NA; V gene: TRBV29-1; D gene: NA; J gene: TRBJ1-2; CDR3 protein: CSVPRGSENYGYTF; CDR3 DNA: TGCAGCGTTCCCAGGGGTTCGGAGAACTATGGCTACACCTTC